The clone carrying this TCR beta chain appeared a single time. Each CDR3 protein is one row after TCRdb ran MiXCR on the 5' RACE reads. Among about 270,000 distinct CDR3 sequences listed, approximately 19% were seen once. The data belong to a study of T-cell memory formation after mild COVID-19. This CDR3 comprises 17 residues. V was pared by 0 bases and J by 6 bases, with 9 bases of the junction left unmatched. Germline CDR1 LGHDT, CDR2 YNNKEL (reference sequence). Material: PBMCs or a T cell subset sorted from them (not recorded which). This clonotype was sampled from a man between 18 and 29 years old who had mild COVID-19 (a few samples of this study predate the infection). Cell type and time point are not known. The V call is TRBV3-1, the J call TRBJ2-2; 8 bases line up with TRBD2. The CDR3 reads CASSQEYPGLGPGELFF. In DNA, the CDR3 is TGTGCCAGCAGCCAAGAATATCCGGGACTAGGCCCCGGGGAGCTGTTTTTT.